The entry below describes one TCR beta chain. The sample comes from a study of blood T cell repertoires in COVID-19. Background on the study: The samples span acute and convalescent COVID-19 from the United States, Italy and Spain. T cells, B-cell-depleted T cells, or PBMCs supplied cDNA or gDNA.

Original processing notes: Nucleated cell number was recorded as an estimate derived from reference gene primer amplification. Data came from immunoSEQ multiplex PCR; TCRdb stores just in-frame clones and leaves some out. V and J calls and clone size come straight from that table; D and trimming were deduced from the DNA. The sample lists some 95,000 clones; less than 85% were seen once. The germline CDR1 and CDR2 sequences are SGHAT and FQNNGV. The CDR3 runs to 16 residues. Germline trimming cut 5 bases from V and 5 bases from J; bases unmatched to any gene: 8. The specimen was peripheral blood. This TCR came from a man over 45 who had recovered from COVID-19. The chain carries TRBV11-2 and TRBJ2-3; 12 bases match TRBD2. The CDR3 nucleotides read TGTGCCAGCAGCCCCGGACTAGCGGGGTGGGTAGATACGCAGTATTTT. Translated, it gives CASSPGLAGWVDTQYF.